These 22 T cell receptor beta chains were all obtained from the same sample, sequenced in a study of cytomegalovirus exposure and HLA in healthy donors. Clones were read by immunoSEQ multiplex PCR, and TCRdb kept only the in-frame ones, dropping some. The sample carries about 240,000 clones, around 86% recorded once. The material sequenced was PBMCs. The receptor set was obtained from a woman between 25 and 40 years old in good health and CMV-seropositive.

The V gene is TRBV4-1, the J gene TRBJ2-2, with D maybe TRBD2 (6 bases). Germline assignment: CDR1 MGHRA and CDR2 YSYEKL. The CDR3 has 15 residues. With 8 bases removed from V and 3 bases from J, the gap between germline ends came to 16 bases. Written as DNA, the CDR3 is TGCGCCAGCGGCCGTCTACGGGAGCACACCGGGGAGCTGTTTTTT. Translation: CASGRLREHTGELFF.

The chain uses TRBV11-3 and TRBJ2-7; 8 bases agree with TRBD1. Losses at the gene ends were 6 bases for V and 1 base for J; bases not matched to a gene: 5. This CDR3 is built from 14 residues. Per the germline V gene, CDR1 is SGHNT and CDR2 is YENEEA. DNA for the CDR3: TGTGCCAGCAGGTCAGGGGGCCGTTCCTACGAGCAGTACTTC. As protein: CASRSGGRSYEQYF.

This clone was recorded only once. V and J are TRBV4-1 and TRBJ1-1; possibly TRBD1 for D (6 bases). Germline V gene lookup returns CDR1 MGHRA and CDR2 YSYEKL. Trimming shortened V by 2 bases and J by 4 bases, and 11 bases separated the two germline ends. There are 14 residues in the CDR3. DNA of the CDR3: TGCGCCAGCAGCCAAACGGCGGGGGCCACTGAAGCTTTCTTT. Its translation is CASSQTAGATEAFF.

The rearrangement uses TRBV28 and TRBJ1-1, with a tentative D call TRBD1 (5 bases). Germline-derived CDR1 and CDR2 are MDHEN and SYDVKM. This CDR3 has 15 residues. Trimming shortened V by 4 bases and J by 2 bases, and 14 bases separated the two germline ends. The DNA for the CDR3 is TGTGCCAGCAGTTCCGGACACGTGGCAAACACTGAAGCTTTCTTT. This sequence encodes CASSSGHVANTEAFF.

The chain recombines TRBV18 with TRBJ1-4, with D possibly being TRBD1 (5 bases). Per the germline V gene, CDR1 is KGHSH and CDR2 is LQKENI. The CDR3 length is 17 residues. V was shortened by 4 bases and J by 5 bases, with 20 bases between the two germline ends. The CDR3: CASSRTTRVGTNEKLFF. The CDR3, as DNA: TGTGCCAGCTCACGGACGACCAGGGTGGGAACGAATGAAAAACTGTTTTTT.

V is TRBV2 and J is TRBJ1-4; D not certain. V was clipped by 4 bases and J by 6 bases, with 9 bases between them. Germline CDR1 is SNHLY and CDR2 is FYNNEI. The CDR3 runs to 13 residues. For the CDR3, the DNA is TGTGCCAGCAGTGGATCAGTTGATGAAAAACTGTTTTTT. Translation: CASSGSVDEKLFF.

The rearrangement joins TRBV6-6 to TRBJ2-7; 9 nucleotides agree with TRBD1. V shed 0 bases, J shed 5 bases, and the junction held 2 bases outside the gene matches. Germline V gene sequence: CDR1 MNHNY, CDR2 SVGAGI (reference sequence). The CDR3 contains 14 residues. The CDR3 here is CASSYSWTGDEQYF. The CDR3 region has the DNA TGTGCCAGCAGTTACTCCTGGACAGGGGACGAGCAGTACTTC.

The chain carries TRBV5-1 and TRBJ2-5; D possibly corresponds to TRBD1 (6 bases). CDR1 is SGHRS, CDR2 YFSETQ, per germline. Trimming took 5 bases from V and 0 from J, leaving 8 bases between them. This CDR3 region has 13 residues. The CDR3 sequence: CASSRTDQETQYF. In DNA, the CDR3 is TGCGCCAGCAGTCGGACAGACCAAGAGACCCAGTACTTC.

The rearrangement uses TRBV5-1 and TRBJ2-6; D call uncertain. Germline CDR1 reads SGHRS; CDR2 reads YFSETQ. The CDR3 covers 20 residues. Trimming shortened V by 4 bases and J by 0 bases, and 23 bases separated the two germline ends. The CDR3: CASSLDRPSLSGSGANVLTF. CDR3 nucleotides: TGCGCCAGCAGCCTTGATCGCCCTTCTTTGTCCGGCTCTGGGGCCAACGTCCTGACTTTC.

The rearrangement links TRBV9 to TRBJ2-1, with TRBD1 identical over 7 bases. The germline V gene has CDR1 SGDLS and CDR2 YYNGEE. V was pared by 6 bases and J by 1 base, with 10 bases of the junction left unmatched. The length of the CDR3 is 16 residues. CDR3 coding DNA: TGTGCCAGCAACCCTTATCCGGGACAGTCCTACAATGAGCAGTTCTTC. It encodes CASNPYPGQSYNEQFF.

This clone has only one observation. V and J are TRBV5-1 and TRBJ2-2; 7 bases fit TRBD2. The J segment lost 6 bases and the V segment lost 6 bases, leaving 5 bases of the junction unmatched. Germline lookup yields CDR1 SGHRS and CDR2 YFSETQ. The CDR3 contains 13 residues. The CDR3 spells CASKRDGAGELFF. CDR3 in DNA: TGCGCCAGCAAGCGGGATGGGGCCGGGGAGCTGTTTTTT.

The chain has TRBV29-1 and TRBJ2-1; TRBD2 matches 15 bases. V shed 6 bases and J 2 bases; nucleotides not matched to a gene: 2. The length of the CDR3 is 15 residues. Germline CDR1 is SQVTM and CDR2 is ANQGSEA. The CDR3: CSVGTSGGTYNEQFF. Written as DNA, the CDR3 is TGCAGCGTCGGGACTAGCGGGGGGACCTACAATGAGCAGTTCTTC.

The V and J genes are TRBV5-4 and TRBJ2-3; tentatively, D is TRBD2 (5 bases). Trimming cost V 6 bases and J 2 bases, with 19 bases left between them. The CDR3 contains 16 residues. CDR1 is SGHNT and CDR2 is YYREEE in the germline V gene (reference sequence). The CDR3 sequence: CASTKATTTPTDTQYF. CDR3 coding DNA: TGTGCCAGCACCAAGGCAACGACTACGCCCACAGATACGCAGTATTTT.

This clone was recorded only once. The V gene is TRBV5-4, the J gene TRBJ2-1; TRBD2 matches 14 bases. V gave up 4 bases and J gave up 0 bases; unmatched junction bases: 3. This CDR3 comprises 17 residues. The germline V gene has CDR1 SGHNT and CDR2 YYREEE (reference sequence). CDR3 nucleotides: TGTGCCAGCAGCCTCGGGACTAGCGGGAGCTCCTACAATGAGCAGTTCTTC. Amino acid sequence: CASSLGTSGSSYNEQFF.

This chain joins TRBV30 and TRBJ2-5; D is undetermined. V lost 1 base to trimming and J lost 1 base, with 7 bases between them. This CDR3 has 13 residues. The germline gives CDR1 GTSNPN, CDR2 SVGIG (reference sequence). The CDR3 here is CAWSDNLQETQYF. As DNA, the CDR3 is TGTGCCTGGAGTGACAACCTCCAAGAGACCCAGTACTTC. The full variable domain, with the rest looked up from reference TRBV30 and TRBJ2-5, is SQTIHQWPATLVQPVGSPLSLECTVEGTSNPNLYWYRQAAGRGLQLLFYSVGIGQISSEVPQNLSASRPQDRQFILSSKKLLLSDSGFYLCAWSDNLQETQYFGPGTRLLVL.

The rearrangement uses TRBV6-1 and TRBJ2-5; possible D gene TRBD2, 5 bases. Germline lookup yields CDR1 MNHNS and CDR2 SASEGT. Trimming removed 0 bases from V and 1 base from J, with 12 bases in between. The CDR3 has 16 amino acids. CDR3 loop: CASSEASGTGQETQYF. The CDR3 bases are TGTGCCAGCAGTGAAGCGAGCGGCACCGGCCAAGAGACCCAGTACTTC.

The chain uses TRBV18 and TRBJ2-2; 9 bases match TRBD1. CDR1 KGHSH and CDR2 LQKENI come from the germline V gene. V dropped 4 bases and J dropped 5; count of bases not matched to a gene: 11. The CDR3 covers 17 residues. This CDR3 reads CASSRTGTGIGTGELFF. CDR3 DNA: TGTGCCAGCTCACGTACCGGGACAGGGATTGGTACCGGGGAGCTGTTTTTT.

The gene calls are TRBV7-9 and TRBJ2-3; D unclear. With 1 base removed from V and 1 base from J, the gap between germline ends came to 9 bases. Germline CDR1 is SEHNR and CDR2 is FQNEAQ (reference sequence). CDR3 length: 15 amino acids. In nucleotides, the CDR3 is TGTGCCAGCAGCTTAGTTGGCGGAGGCACAGATACGCAGTATTTT. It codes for CASSLVGGGTDTQYF.

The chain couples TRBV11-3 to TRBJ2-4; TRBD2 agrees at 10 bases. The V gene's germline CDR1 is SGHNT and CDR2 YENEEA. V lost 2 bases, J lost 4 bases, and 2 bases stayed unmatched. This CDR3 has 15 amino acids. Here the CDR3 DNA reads TGTGCCAGCAGCTTACTAGCGGGGGTAAAAAACATTCAGTACTTC. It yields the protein CASSLLAGVKNIQYF. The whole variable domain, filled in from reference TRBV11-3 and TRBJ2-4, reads EAGVVQSPRYKIIEKKQPVAFWCNPISGHNTLYWYLQNLGQGPELLIRYENEEAVDDSQLPKDRFSAERLKGVDSTLKIQPAELGDSAVYLCASSLLAGVKNIQYFGAGTRLSVL.

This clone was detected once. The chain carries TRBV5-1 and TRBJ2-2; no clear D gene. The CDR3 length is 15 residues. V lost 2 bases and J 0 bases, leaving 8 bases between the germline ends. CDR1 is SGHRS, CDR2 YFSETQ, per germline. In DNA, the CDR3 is TGCGCCAGCAGCTTCGGCGCGGCGAACACCGGGGAGCTGTTTTTT. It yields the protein CASSFGAANTGELFF.

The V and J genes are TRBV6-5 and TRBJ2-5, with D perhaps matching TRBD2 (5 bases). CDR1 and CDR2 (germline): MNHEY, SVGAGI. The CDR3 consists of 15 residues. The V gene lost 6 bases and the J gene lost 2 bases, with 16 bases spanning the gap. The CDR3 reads CASSPTVGGQETQYF. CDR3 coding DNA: TGTGCCAGCAGCCCAACCGTCGGCGGGCAAGAGACCCAGTACTTC.

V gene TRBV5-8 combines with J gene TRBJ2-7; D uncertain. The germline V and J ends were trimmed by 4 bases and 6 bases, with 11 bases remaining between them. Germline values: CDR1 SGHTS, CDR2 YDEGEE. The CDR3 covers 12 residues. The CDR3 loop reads CASSDWSGEQYF. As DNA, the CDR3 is TGTGCCAGCAGCGACTGGTCGGGCGAGCAGTACTTC.